The 6 T cell receptor beta chains below were found in one sample sequenced in a study of T-cell reconstitution after alpha-beta-depleted transplantation in children. A TCRbeta library incorporating unique molecular identifiers was prepared. TCRdb re-analysed the PCR reads in MiXCR, keeping a single row per CDR3 protein. The data contain about 640,000 distinct CDR3 sequences, 16% of them seen just once; the ten biggest clones take up 0.8% to 1.1%. The sample in question was PBMCs from the stem cell graft donor, obtained from the stem cell graft. The receptors here all came from a human donor who donated a stem cell graft to a child with acute myeloid leukemia.

This clonotype has just a few counts. This chain uses TRBV6-2 or TRBV6-3 with TRBJ1-2; the D gene is possibly TRBD1 (5 bases). Germline assignment: CDR1 MNHEY and CDR2 SVGEGT. V shed 2 bases and J shed 2 bases, with 9 bases lying between them. The CDR3 sequence is 14 residues long. The CDR3 DNA reads TGTGCCAGCAGTTACAAGGGGAGGAACTATGGCTACACCTTC. This codes for CASSYKGRNYGYTF.

This clonotype appeared many times. V gene TRBV25-1 combines with J gene TRBJ2-1; D possibly corresponds to TRBD2 (5 bases). CDR3 length equals 13 residues. Germline values: CDR1 MGHDK, CDR2 SYGVNS. V was shortened by 3 bases and J by 7 bases, with 10 bases between the two germline ends. CDR3 bases: TGTGCCAGCAGTGACGGGGTAGTAAATGAGCAGTTCTTC. Translated, it gives CASSDGVVNEQFF.

The genes are TRBV6-5 and TRBJ2-5; 7 bases are shared with TRBD1. This CDR3 is built from 15 residues. CDR1 is MNHEY, CDR2 SVGAGI, per germline. V dropped 2 bases and J dropped 5; count of bases not matched to a gene: 8. The CDR3 DNA is TGTGCCAGCAGTTACCTATTGGGACAGATCGAGACCCAGTACTTC. Amino acids: CASSYLLGQIETQYF.

This clonotype was observed at least ten times. The chain links TRBV6-5 to TRBJ2-7; D is possibly TRBD2 (6 bases). This CDR3 has 16 amino acids. The V end was cut by 4 bases, the J end by 1 base, with 17 bases between. Germline-derived CDR1 and CDR2 are MNHEY and SVGAGI. The CDR3 DNA follows: TGTGCCAGCAGTTCACACGCCGGGAGTTCGTCCTACGAGCAGTACTTC. Encoded protein: CASSSHAGSSSYEQYF.

This clonotype was counted a few times. The chain links TRBV6-2 or TRBV6-3 to TRBJ2-2; D not certain. The CDR3 sequence is 15 residues long. Trimming cost V 0 bases and J 1 base, with 6 bases left between them. CDR1 MNHEY and CDR2 SVGEGT come from the germline V gene. For the CDR3, the DNA is TGTGCCAGCAGTTACTCGAGACTGAACACCGGGGAGCTGTTTTTT. Translating gives CASSYSRLNTGELFF.

The table lists this clonotype with a few counts. The chain has TRBV7-9 and TRBJ2-1, with D perhaps TRBD1 (5 bases). Between the trimmed V and J ends, which lost 5 bases and 8 bases, there was a span of 7 bases. Germline V CDR1 and CDR2: SEHNR, FQNEAQ (reference sequence). The CDR3 is 11 amino acids. The CDR3 is CASSGAHEQFF. Written as DNA, the CDR3 is TGTGCCAGCAGCGGGGCGCATGAGCAGTTCTTC.